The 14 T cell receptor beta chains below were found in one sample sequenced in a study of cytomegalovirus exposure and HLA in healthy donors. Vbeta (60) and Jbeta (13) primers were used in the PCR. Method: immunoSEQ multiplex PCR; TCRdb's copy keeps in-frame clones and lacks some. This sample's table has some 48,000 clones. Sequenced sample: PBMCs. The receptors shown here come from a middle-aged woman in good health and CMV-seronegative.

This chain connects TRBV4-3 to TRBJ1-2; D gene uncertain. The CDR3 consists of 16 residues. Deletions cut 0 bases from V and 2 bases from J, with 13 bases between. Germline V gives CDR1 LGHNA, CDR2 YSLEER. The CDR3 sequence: CASSQDYPRPNYGYTF. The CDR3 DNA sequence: TGCGCCAGCAGCCAAGATTATCCCAGGCCCAACTATGGCTACACCTTC.

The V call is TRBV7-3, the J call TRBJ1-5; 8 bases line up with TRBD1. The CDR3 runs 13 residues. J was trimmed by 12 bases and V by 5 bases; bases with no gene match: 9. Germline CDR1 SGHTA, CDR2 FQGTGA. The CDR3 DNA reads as TGTGCCAGCAGCGTAGGACAGGGCGAGTTCCAGCATTTT. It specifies CASSVGQGEFQHF. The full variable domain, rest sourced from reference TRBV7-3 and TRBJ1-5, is GAGVSQTPSNKVTEKGKYVELRCDPISGHTALYWYRQSLGQGPEFLIYFQGTGAADDSGLPNDRFFAVRPEGSVSTLKIQRTERGDSAVYLCASSVGQGEFQHFGDGTRLSIL.

CDR3 in amino acids: CASSLRKGAGQGSAYEQYF. The DNA for the CDR3 is TGCGCCAGCAGCCTCCGAAAGGGGGCCGGACAGGGCAGCGCCTACGAGCAGTACTTC. The chain combines TRBV4-1 with TRBJ2-7; the match to TRBD1 covers 8 bases. The CDR3 consists of 19 residues. J was trimmed by 2 bases and V by 4 bases; bases with no gene match: 19. Germline V CDR1 and CDR2: MGHRA, YSYEKL.

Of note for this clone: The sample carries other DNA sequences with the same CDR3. CDR3 DNA sequence: TGTGCCAGCAGCTTAGCGGGACACACGGGGAATGAGCAGTTCTTC. It specifies CASSLAGHTGNEQFF. J is TRBJ2-1 and V is TRBV7-2, with TRBD1 as a possible D gene (6 bases). The germline V and J ends were trimmed by 0 bases and 7 bases, with 13 bases remaining between them. Germline V gene sequence: CDR1 SGHTA, CDR2 FQGNSA. This CDR3 has 15 residues.

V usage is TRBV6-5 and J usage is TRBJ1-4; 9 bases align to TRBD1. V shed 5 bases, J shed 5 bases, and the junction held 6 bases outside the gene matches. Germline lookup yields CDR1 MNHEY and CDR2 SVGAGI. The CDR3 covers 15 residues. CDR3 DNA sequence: TGTGCCAGCAGTATCTCCGGGACAGGGAATGAAAAACTGTTTTTT. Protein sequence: CASSISGTGNEKLFF.

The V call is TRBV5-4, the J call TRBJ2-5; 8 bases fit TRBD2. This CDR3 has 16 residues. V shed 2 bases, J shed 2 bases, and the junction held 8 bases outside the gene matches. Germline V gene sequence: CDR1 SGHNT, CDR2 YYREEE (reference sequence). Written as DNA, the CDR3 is TGTGCCAGCAGCTTATGGGCTAGCGGGTTTCAAGAGACCCAGTACTTC. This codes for CASSLWASGFQETQYF.

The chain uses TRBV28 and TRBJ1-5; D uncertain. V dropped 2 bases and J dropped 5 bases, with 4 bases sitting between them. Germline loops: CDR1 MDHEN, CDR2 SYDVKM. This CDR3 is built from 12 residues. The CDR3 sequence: CASSLGHQPQHF. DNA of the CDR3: TGTGCCAGCAGTTTAGGGCATCAGCCCCAGCATTTT.

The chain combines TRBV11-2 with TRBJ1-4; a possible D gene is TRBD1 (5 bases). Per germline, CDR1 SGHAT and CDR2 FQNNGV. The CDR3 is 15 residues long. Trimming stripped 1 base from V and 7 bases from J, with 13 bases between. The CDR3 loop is CASSLGVGPSEKLFF. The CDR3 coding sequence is TGTGCCAGCAGCTTAGGTGTGGGGCCGAGTGAAAAACTGTTTTTT.

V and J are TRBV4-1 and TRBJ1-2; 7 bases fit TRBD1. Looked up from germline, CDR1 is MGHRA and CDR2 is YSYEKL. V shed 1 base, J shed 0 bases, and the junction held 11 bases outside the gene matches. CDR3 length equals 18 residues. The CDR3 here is CASSQGQGRRKANYGYTF. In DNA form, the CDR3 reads TGCGCCAGCAGCCAAGGACAGGGTAGGCGTAAAGCTAACTATGGCTACACCTTC.

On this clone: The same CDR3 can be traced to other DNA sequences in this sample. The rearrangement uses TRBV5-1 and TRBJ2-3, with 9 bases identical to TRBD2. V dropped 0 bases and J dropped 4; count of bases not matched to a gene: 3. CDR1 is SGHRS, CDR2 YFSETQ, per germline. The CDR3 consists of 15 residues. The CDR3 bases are TGCGCCAGCAGCTTGGCCTTAGCGGGAGCAGATACGCAGTATTTT. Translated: CASSLALAGADTQYF. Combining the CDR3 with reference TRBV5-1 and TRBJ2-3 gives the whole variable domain KAGVTQTPRYLIKTRGQQVTLSCSPISGHRSVSWYQQTPGQGLQFLFEYFSETQRNKGNFPGRFSGRQFSNSRSEMNVSTLELGDSALYLCASSLALAGADTQYFGPGTRLTVL.

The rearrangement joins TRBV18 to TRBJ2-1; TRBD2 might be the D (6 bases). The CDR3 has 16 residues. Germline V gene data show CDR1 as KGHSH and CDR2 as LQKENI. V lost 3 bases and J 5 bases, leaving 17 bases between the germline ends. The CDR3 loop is CASSPPGRTTNNEQFF. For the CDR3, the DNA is TGTGCCAGCTCACCCCCGGGACGGACTACTAACAATGAGCAGTTCTTC.

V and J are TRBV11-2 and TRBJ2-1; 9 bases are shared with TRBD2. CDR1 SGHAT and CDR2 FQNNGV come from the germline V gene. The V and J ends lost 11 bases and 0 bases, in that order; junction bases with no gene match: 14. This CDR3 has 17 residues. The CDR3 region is CASRRGGSGSSYNEQFF. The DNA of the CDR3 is TGTGCCTCCCGAAGAGGGGGTAGCGGGAGCTCCTACAATGAGCAGTTCTTC.

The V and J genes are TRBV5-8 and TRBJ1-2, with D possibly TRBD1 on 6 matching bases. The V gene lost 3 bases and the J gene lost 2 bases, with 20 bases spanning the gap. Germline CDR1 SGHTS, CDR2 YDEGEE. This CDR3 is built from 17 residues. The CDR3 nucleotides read TGTGCCAGCAGCTCCCCTCTGGACAGTTCCTTAAACTATGGCTACACCTTC. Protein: CASSSPLDSSLNYGYTF.

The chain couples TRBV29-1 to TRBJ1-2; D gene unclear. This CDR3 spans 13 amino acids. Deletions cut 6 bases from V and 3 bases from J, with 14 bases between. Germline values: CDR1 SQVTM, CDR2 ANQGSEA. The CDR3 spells CSVQKGRDYGYTF. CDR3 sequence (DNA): TGCAGCGTACAAAAAGGGAGGGACTATGGCTACACCTTC.